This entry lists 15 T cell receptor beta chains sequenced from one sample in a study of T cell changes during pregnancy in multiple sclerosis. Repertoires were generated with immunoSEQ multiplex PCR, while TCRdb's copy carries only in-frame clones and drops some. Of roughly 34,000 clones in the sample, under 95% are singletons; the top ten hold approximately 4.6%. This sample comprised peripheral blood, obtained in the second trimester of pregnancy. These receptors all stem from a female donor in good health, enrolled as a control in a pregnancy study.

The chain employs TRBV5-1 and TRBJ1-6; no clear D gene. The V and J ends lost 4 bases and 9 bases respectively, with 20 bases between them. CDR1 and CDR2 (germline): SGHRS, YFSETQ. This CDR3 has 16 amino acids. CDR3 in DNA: TGCGCCAGCAGCCGCGCCCGGGATCCCCTATTTTCACCCCTCCACTTT. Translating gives CASSRARDPLFSPLHF.

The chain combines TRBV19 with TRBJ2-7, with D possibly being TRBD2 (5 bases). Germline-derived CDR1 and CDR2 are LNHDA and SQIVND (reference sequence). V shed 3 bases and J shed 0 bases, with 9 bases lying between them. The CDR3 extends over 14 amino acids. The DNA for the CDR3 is TGTGCCAGTAGTATCGGGGTAATCTCCTACGAGCAGTACTTC. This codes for CASSIGVISYEQYF.

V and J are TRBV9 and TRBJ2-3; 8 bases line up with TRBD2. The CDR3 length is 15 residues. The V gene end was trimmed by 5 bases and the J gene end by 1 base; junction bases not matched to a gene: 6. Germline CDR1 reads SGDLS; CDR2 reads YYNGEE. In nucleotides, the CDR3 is TGTGCCAGCAGTCATAGCGGGGATCGCACAGATACGCAGTATTTT. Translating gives CASSHSGDRTDTQYF.

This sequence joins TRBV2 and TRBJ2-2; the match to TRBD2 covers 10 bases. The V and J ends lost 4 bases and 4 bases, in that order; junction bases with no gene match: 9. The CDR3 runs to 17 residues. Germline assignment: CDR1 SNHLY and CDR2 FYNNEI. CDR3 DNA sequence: TGTGCCAGCAGTGCTAAGACTAGCGGGTTTCGCACCGGGGAGCTGTTTTTT. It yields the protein CASSAKTSGFRTGELFF.

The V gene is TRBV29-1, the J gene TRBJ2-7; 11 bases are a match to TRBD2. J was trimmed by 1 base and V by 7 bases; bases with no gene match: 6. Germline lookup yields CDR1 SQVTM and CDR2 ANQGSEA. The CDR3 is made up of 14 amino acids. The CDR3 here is CSAEGTSGSYEQYF. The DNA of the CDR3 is TGCAGCGCCGAAGGGACTAGCGGATCCTACGAGCAGTACTTC.

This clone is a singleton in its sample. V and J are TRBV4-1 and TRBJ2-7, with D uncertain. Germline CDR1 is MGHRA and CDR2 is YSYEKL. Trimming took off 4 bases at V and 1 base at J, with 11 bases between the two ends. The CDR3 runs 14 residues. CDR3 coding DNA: TGCGCCAGCAGCCCGGCGGCAGTATCCTACGAGCAGTACTTC. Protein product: CASSPAAVSYEQYF.

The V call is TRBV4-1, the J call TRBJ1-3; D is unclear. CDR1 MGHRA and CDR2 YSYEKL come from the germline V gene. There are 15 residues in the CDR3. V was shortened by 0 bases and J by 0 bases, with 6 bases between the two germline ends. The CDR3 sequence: CASSQESSSGNTIYF. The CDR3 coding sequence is TGCGCCAGCAGCCAAGAGTCCAGCTCTGGAAACACCATATATTTT.

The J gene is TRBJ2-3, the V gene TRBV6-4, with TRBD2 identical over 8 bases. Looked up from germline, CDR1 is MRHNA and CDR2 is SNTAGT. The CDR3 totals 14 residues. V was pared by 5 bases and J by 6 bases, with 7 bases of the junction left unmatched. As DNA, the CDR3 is TGTGCCAGCAGTCCCGGGAGGGAAGGGGATACGCAGTATTTT. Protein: CASSPGREGDTQYF.

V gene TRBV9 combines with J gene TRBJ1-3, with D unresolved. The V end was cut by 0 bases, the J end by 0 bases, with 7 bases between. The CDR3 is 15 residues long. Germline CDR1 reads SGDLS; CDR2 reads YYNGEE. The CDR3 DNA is TGTGCCAGCAGCGTAGGATACAACTCTGGAAACACCATATATTTT. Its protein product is CASSVGYNSGNTIYF.

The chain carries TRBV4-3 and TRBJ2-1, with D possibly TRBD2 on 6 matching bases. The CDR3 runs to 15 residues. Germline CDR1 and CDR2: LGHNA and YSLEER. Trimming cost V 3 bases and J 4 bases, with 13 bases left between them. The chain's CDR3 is CASSHAQTSYNEQFF. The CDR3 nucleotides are TGCGCCAGCAGCCATGCACAGACTAGTTACAATGAGCAGTTCTTC.

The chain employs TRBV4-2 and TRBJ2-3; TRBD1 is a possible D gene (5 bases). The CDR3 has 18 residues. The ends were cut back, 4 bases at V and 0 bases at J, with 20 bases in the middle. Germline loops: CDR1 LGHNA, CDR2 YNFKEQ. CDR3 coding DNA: TGTGCCAGCAGCCGCGATAAAAGGGGTGGCCCTAGCACAGATACGCAGTATTTT. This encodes CASSRDKRGGPSTDTQYF.

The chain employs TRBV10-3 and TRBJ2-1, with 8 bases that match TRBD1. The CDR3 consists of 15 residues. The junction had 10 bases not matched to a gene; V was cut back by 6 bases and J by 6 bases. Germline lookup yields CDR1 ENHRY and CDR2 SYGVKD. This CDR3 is CAIRSSQGETNEQFF. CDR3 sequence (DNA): TGTGCCATCAGGAGTTCACAGGGGGAGACCAATGAGCAGTTCTTC.

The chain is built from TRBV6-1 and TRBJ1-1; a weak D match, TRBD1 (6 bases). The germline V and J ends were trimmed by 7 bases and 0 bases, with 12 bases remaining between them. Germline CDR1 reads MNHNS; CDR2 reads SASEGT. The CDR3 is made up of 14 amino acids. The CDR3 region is CASTSGVLNTEAFF. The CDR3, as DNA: TGTGCCAGCACCTCAGGGGTACTGAACACTGAAGCTTTCTTT.

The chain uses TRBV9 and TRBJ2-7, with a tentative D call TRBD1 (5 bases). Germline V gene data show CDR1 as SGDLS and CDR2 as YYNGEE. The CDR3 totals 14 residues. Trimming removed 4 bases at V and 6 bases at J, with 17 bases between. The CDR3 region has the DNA TGTGCCAGCAGCATTCACCCTCAGGGATCCGAGCAGTACTTC. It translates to CASSIHPQGSEQYF.

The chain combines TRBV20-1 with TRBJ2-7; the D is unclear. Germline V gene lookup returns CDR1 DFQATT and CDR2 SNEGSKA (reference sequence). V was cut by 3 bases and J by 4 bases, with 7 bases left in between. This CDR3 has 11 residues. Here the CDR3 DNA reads TGCAGTGCTAGTATCCTTTACGAGCAGTACTTC. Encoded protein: CSASILYEQYF.